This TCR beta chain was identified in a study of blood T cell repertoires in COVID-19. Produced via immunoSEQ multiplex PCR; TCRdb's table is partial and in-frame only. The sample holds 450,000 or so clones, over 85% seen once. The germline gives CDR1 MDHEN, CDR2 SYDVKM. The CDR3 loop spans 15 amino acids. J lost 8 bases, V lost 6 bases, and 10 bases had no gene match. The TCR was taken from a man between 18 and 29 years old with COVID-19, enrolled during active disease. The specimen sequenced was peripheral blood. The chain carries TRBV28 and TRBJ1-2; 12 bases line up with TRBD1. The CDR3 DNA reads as TGTGCCAGCAGCGGGACAGGGGGCGGCCTCGGGGGCTACACCTTC. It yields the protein CASSGTGGGLGGYTF.